Presented here are 14 T cell receptor beta chains from one specimen sequenced in a study of T cell responses to AZD1222 COVID-19 vaccine. TCRdb keeps only in-frame clones here, not all; method: immunoSEQ multiplex PCR. This table has 150,000 to 200,000 clones, approximately 93% appearing once. This sample comprised peripheral blood, obtained on day 0 of AZD1222 vaccination. The receptors were gathered from an adult in good health.

The V call is TRBV3-1 (or the pseudogene TRBV3-2), the J call TRBJ1-3; 11 bases are shared with TRBD1. With V trimmed by 4 bases and J by 4 bases, 6 bases remained unmatched. The CDR3 loop spans 16 amino acids. Germline V gene sequence: CDR1 LGHDT, CDR2 YNNKEL (reference sequence). The CDR3 loop is CASSLRTGGKGNTIYF. The CDR3 bases are TGTGCCAGCAGCCTACGGACAGGGGGCAAAGGAAACACCATATATTTT.

V and J are TRBV7-9 and TRBJ1-2; D remains unclear. Germline V gene lookup returns CDR1 SEHNR and CDR2 FQNEAQ (reference sequence). CDR3 length: 13 amino acids. Trimming removed 0 bases from V and 4 bases from J, with 6 bases in between. The CDR3 nucleotides are TGTGCCAGCAGCTTAGCTGGATTCTATGGCTACACCTTC. Its translation is CASSLAGFYGYTF.

This clone was seen only once. The V call is TRBV3-1 (or the pseudogene TRBV3-2), the J call TRBJ1-6; TRBD1 matches at 7 bases. The length of the CDR3 is 19 residues. Losses at the gene ends were 3 bases for V and 7 bases for J; bases not matched to a gene: 18. Germline CDR1 reads LGHDT; CDR2 reads YNNKEL (reference sequence). CDR3: CASSHWPVTGISFNSPLHF. DNA of the CDR3: TGTGCCAGCAGCCATTGGCCCGTGACAGGGATAAGTTTCAATTCACCCCTCCACTTT.

The V and J genes are TRBV4-2 and TRBJ1-1; a weak D match, TRBD1 (6 bases). The germline V gene has CDR1 LGHNA and CDR2 YNFKEQ. CDR3 size: 14 residues. Trimming pared 4 bases from V and 1 base from J, leaving 10 bases between. In nucleotides, the CDR3 is TGTGCCAGCAGCCCAGGGGAGAGGAACACTGAAGCTTTCTTT. Translated, it gives CASSPGERNTEAFF.

The genes are TRBV3-1 (or the pseudogene TRBV3-2) and TRBJ2-3; tentatively, D is TRBD1 or TRBD2 (6 bases each). Germline CDR1 LGHDT, CDR2 YNNKEL (reference sequence). The CDR3 has 17 amino acids. V was clipped by 0 bases and J by 5 bases, with 18 bases between them. The CDR3 DNA reads TGTGCCAGCAGCCAAGATAGGCTGGGGGGCAAGGTAGATACGCAGTATTTT. Translating it yields CASSQDRLGGKVDTQYF.

Details on this clone: An end of the junction differs from the germline gene, which may be a read error. The chain has TRBV2 and TRBJ2-4, with a possible D match to TRBD2 (5 bases). The length of the CDR3 is 15 residues. Germline CDR1 SNHLY, CDR2 FYNNEI. The CDR3: CASSEGSATTLRGIF. The CDR3 nucleotides are TGTGCCAGCAGTGAGGGTAGTGCTACAACCCTTCGGGGAATTTTC. Full variable domain (outside the CDR3, taken from reference TRBV2 and TRBJ2-4): EPEVTQTPSHQVTQMGQEVILRCVPISNHLYFYWYRQILGQKVEFLVSFYNNEISEKSEIFDDQFSVERPDGSNFTLKIRSTKLEDSAMYFCASSEGSATTLRGIFGAGTRLSVL.

J is TRBJ1-2 and V is TRBV7-2; D call uncertain. V lost 2 bases and J lost 3, with 10 bases in between. CDR1 and CDR2 (germline): SGHTA, FQGNSA. The CDR3 loop spans 14 amino acids. Here the CDR3 DNA reads TGTGCCAGCAGCTTAAAGGCGGAGTACTATGGCTACACCTTC. This sequence encodes CASSLKAEYYGYTF. The whole variable domain, remainder taken from reference TRBV7-2 and TRBJ1-2, is GAGVSQSPSNKVTEKGKDVELRCDPISGHTALYWYRQSLGQGLEFLIYFQGNSAPDKSGLPSDRFSAERTGGSVSTLTIQRTQQEDSAVYLCASSLKAEYYGYTFGSGTRLTVV.

The chain is built from TRBV5-1 and TRBJ1-1; D possibly corresponds to TRBD1 (6 bases). CDR3 length: 16 amino acids. The V gene lost 0 bases and the J gene lost 3 bases, with 15 bases spanning the gap. Germline V gene data show CDR1 as SGHRS and CDR2 as YFSETQ. The CDR3 reads CASSLGGTSDHTEAFF. For the CDR3, the DNA is TGCGCCAGCAGCTTGGGAGGGACATCGGACCACACTGAAGCTTTCTTT.

This clone showed up just once. The gene calls are TRBV5-1 and TRBJ2-7, with no clear D. CDR1 is SGHRS, CDR2 YFSETQ, per germline. The CDR3 contains 13 residues. V was clipped by 4 bases and J by 4 bases, with 12 bases between them. The CDR3 nucleotides read TGCGCCAGCAGCCCTTCGGACGGGTACGAGCAGTACTTC. Its translation is CASSPSDGYEQYF.

This chain links TRBV5-6 with TRBJ1-3; a possible D gene is TRBD1 (6 bases). Germline CDR1 SGHDT, CDR2 YYEEEE. The CDR3 length is 12 residues. V lost 6 bases, J lost 4 bases, and 8 bases lay in between. The CDR3 loop reads CASTTGGNTIYF. For the CDR3, the DNA is TGTGCCAGCACCACAGGGGGAAACACCATATATTTT.

The CDR3 spells CASSLGTGGGYGYTF. As DNA, the CDR3 is TGTGCCAGCAGCTTAGGGACAGGGGGAGGATATGGCTACACCTTC. The chain uses TRBV11-2 and TRBJ1-2; 10 nucleotides match TRBD1. Losses at the gene ends were 1 base for V and 5 bases for J; bases not matched to a gene: 4. Germline assignment: CDR1 SGHAT and CDR2 FQNNGV. The CDR3 has 15 residues.

V and J are TRBV9 and TRBJ1-4, with TRBD1 as a possible D gene (5 bases). There are 16 residues in the CDR3. Per germline, CDR1 SGDLS and CDR2 YYNGEE. Deletions cut 2 bases from V and 0 bases from J, with 11 bases between. CDR3 coding DNA: TGTGCCAGCAGCGTCGCCCCGACAGCAACTAATGAAAAACTGTTTTTT. This translates into CASSVAPTATNEKLFF.

The chain has TRBV11-2 and TRBJ1-4; possible D gene TRBD1, 5 bases. CDR1 SGHAT and CDR2 FQNNGV come from the germline V gene. CDR3 length: 17 residues. V was trimmed by 6 bases and J by 3 bases, leaving 20 bases between them. CDR3 loop: CASSTMGGTNPNEKLFF. Here the CDR3 DNA reads TGTGCCAGCAGTACAATGGGTGGGACCAACCCTAATGAAAAACTGTTTTTT. Looking up the rest from reference TRBV11-2 and TRBJ1-4 gives the full variable domain: EAGVAQSPRYKIIEKRQSVAFWCNPISGHATLYWYQQILGQGPKLLIQFQNNGVVDDSQLPKDRFSAERLKGVDSTLKIQPAKLEDSAVYLCASSTMGGTNPNEKLFFGSGTQLSVL.

This chain uses TRBV5-1 with TRBJ2-6; D not certain. The germline V gene encodes CDR1 SGHRS and CDR2 YFSETQ. The CDR3 totals 17 residues. V was trimmed by 0 bases and J by 3 bases, leaving 13 bases between them. The CDR3 bases are TGCGCCAGCAGCTTGGATTTAGGACCTGATGGGGCCAACGTCCTGACTTTC. Its translation is CASSLDLGPDGANVLTF. Full variable domain (rest looked up from reference TRBV5-1 and TRBJ2-6): KAGVTQTPRYLIKTRGQQVTLSCSPISGHRSVSWYQQTPGQGLQFLFEYFSETQRNKGNFPGRFSGRQFSNSRSEMNVSTLELGDSALYLCASSLDLGPDGANVLTFGAGSRLTVL.